These 30 T cell receptor beta chains were all obtained from the same sample, sequenced in a study of control samples from healthy donors and cancer patients. Generated by immunoSEQ multiplex PCR, the TCRdb table keeps only in-frame clones and is missing some. The sample shows 120,000 or so clones, around 86% of them seen only once. The sample comprised blood. These receptors were taken from a man between 40 and 49 years old in good health.

The genes are TRBV15 and TRBJ1-2; weak D call: TRBD1 (5 bases). The V and J ends lost 3 bases and 2 bases respectively, with 7 bases between them. Germline CDR1 and CDR2: LNHNV and YYDKDF (reference sequence). The CDR3 loop spans 13 amino acids. CDR3 nucleotide sequence: TGTGCCACCAGCAGCAGGGAGAACTATGGCTACACCTTC. Translation: CATSSRENYGYTF.

The chain combines TRBV6-1 with TRBJ2-3; the match to TRBD1 covers 7 bases. V lost 4 bases to trimming and J lost 2 bases; unmatched junction nucleotides: 12. Germline V gene data show CDR1 as MNHNS and CDR2 as SASEGT. The CDR3 has 17 residues. In DNA, the CDR3 is TGTGCCAGCAGTGTCGTTGCAGGGGGAAGGTTCACAGATACGCAGTATTTT. Encoded protein: CASSVVAGGRFTDTQYF.

This clone occurred once. The chain joins TRBV7-8 to TRBJ1-3; D ambiguous. Between the trimmed V and J ends, which lost 5 bases and 2 bases, there was a span of 16 bases. From germline, CDR1 is SGHVS and CDR2 FQNEAQ. The CDR3 has 16 amino acids. Written as DNA, the CDR3 is TGTGCCAGCAGCCGAACGCCCCCGGGTCCTGGAAACACCATATATTTT. This encodes CASSRTPPGPGNTIYF.

The genes are TRBV5-1 and TRBJ1-5; 7 bases are shared with TRBD1. The trim removed 3 bases at V and 4 bases at J, leaving 7 bases unmatched. CDR3 length: 15 amino acids. Per germline, CDR1 SGHRS and CDR2 YFSETQ. CDR3 DNA: TGCGCCAGCAGCTCTACCGGACAGGAGAATCAGCCCCAGCATTTT. Amino acid sequence: CASSSTGQENQPQHF.

The V gene is TRBV7-4, the J gene TRBJ2-3, with a tentative D call TRBD2 (7 bases). The CDR3 length is 16 residues. CDR1 and CDR2 from the germline V gene are SGHVT and SQSDAQ. The V gene lost 5 bases and the J gene lost 1 base, with 16 bases spanning the gap. CDR3 coding DNA: TGTGCCAGCAGCGAGGGCGGGGGCCAAGGCACAGATACGCAGTATTTT. Protein: CASSEGGGQGTDTQYF.

This chain connects TRBV30 to TRBJ2-2, with no clear D. Trimming removed 8 bases at V and 2 bases at J, with 21 bases between. Germline lookup yields CDR1 GTSNPN and CDR2 SVGIG (reference sequence). The CDR3 covers 16 residues. DNA of the CDR3: TGTGCCCATCTTATGGGTAGAGCCCTCAACACCGGGGAGCTGTTTTTT. This translates into CAHLMGRALNTGELFF.

The chain couples TRBV20-1 to TRBJ1-5; D unresolved. CDR3 length: 15 residues. Trimming stripped 3 bases from V and 6 bases from J, with 18 bases between. CDR1 is DFQATT, CDR2 SNEGSKA, per germline (reference sequence). DNA of the CDR3: TGCAGTGCTAGTACGGCCGGGAGGTTGAGTCAGCCCCAGCATTTT. This sequence encodes CSASTAGRLSQPQHF.

The chain links TRBV7-2 to TRBJ2-2; the D gene could be TRBD1 or TRBD2 (5 bases each). V gave up 1 base and J gave up 4 bases, with 10 bases separating them. Germline CDR1 is SGHTA and CDR2 is FQGNSA. The CDR3 length is 15 residues. Written as DNA, the CDR3 is TGTGCCAGCAGCTTAGGAGGGGTTGGCACCGGGGAGCTGTTTTTT. This codes for CASSLGGVGTGELFF. The variable domain in full, completed from reference TRBV7-2 and TRBJ2-2, reads GAGVSQSPSNKVTEKGKDVELRCDPISGHTALYWYRQSLGQGLEFLIYFQGNSAPDKSGLPSDRFSAERTGGSVSTLTIQRTQQEDSAVYLCASSLGGVGTGELFFGEGSRLTVL.

The chain has TRBV4-3 and TRBJ1-5; no reliable D call. CDR3 length equals 17 residues. Germline CDR1 is LGHNA and CDR2 is YSLEER. Trimming stripped 0 bases from V and 7 bases from J, with 19 bases between. The CDR3 is CASSQDPRPGFYQPQHF. The CDR3, as DNA: TGCGCCAGCAGCCAAGATCCGAGACCAGGTTTCTACCAGCCCCAGCATTTT.

The chain links TRBV5-5 to TRBJ2-2; no reliable D call. Trimming stripped 0 bases from V and 4 bases from J, with 10 bases between. Germline lookup yields CDR1 SGHKS and CDR2 YYEKEE (reference sequence). The CDR3 extends over 15 amino acids. The CDR3 bases are TGTGCCAGCAGCTTGGGGGCAGATATCACCGGGGAGCTGTTTTTT. Its protein is CASSLGADITGELFF. Drawing the rest from reference TRBV5-5 and TRBJ2-2, the complete variable domain is DAGVTQSPTHLIKTRGQQVTLRCSPISGHKSVSWYQQVLGQGPQFIFQYYEKEERGRGNFPDRFSARQFPNYSSELNVNALLLGDSALYLCASSLGADITGELFFGEGSRLTVL.

The chain couples TRBV7-9 to TRBJ2-7; D assignment may be TRBD1 or TRBD2 (5 bases each). The germline gives CDR1 SEHNR, CDR2 FQNEAQ (reference sequence). V lost 4 bases and J 2 bases, leaving 12 bases between the germline ends. The CDR3 consists of 14 residues. In nucleotides, the CDR3 is TGTGCCAGCAGCTCCGGGGCAGCCACCTACGAGCAGTACTTC. As protein: CASSSGAATYEQYF.

The V gene is TRBV11-2, the J gene TRBJ1-2; unclear D gene. This CDR3 comprises 14 residues. Trimming left V 4 bases short and J 0 bases short, with 9 bases between. Germline CDR1 SGHAT, CDR2 FQNNGV. The CDR3 nucleotides are TGTGCCAGCAGCTCCCCCGGGGCTAACTATGGCTACACCTTC. Translation gives CASSSPGANYGYTF.

The rearrangement links TRBV30 to TRBJ1-2; 8 bases agree with TRBD1. Germline-derived CDR1 and CDR2 are GTSNPN and SVGIG (reference sequence). This CDR3 is 14 amino acids long. After removal of 5 bases from V and 8 bases from J, the junction contained 13 bases not matched to a gene. CDR3 region: CAWVYPRGLRGYTF. The CDR3, as DNA: TGTGCCTGGGTCTACCCCAGGGGGCTAAGGGGCTACACCTTC.

This sequence joins TRBV9 and TRBJ1-5; unclear D gene. CDR1 SGDLS and CDR2 YYNGEE come from the germline V gene. Trimming pared 0 bases from V and 2 bases from J, leaving 6 bases between. This CDR3 spans 14 amino acids. The CDR3 bases are TGTGCCAGCAGCGTAGATACGGGCAATCAGCCCCAGCATTTT. It codes for CASSVDTGNQPQHF.

J is TRBJ1-4 and V is TRBV4-1; unclear D gene. In germline, CDR1 is MGHRA, CDR2 YSYEKL. There are 15 residues in the CDR3. With 4 bases removed from V and 5 bases from J, the gap between germline ends came to 14 bases. This CDR3 is CASSPSGRWNEKLFF. CDR3 DNA sequence: TGCGCCAGCAGCCCTTCGGGCAGATGGAATGAAAAACTGTTTTTT.

A few counts support this clone. The chain carries TRBV6-2 or TRBV6-3 and TRBJ2-2, with D possibly TRBD2 on 6 matching bases. The V end was cut by 2 bases, the J end by 4 bases, with 14 bases between. This CDR3 is 16 amino acids long. CDR1 and CDR2 (germline): MNHEY, SVGEGT. CDR3 sequence: CASSYAKKGGTGELFF. CDR3 DNA sequence: TGTGCCAGCAGTTACGCGAAAAAGGGAGGCACCGGGGAGCTGTTTTTT.

The chain is built from TRBV5-1 and TRBJ2-1, with D maybe TRBD1 (6 bases). The CDR3 covers 13 residues. Trimming left V 2 bases short and J 5 bases short, with 8 bases between. Germline V CDR1 and CDR2: SGHRS, YFSETQ. The CDR3 DNA reads as TGCGCCAGCAGCTTAGGGACAAACAATGAGCAGTTCTTC. Amino acid sequence: CASSLGTNNEQFF.

The CDR3 coding sequence is TGTGCCAGCAGCACGGGACTCGCCTCCTACGAGCAGTACTTC. Translating gives CASSTGLASYEQYF. V is TRBV7-2 and J is TRBJ2-7, with a tentative D call TRBD2 (6 bases). The CDR3 has 14 amino acids. V gave up 5 bases and J gave up 0 bases, with 11 bases separating them. Germline values: CDR1 SGHTA, CDR2 FQGNSA. The full variable domain, rest sourced from reference TRBV7-2 and TRBJ2-7, is GAGVSQSPSNKVTEKGKDVELRCDPISGHTALYWYRQSLGQGLEFLIYFQGNSAPDKSGLPSDRFSAERTGGSVSTLTIQRTQQEDSAVYLCASSTGLASYEQYFGPGTRLTVT.

This chain joins TRBV4-2 and TRBJ2-1; 14 nucleotides match TRBD2. CDR1 and CDR2 (germline): LGHNA, YNFKEQ. The CDR3 is 18 residues long. After removal of 3 bases from V and 0 bases from J, the junction contained 4 bases not matched to a gene. CDR3 sequence (DNA): TGTGCCAGCAGCCAGGGACTAGCGGGGGCCAGCTCCTACAATGAGCAGTTCTTC. It translates to CASSQGLAGASSYNEQFF.

This chain links TRBV24-1 with TRBJ1-2, with D perhaps matching TRBD1 (6 bases). This CDR3 has 14 amino acids. CDR1 is KGHDR, CDR2 SFDVKD, per germline. Trimming took 3 bases from V and 5 from J, leaving 12 bases between them. CDR3 region: CATSDRQAVYGYTF. CDR3 DNA sequence: TGTGCCACCAGTGATCGACAGGCAGTTTATGGCTACACCTTC.

This chain uses TRBV5-1 with TRBJ1-2; TRBD1 matches at 10 bases. V trimming: 2 bases; J trimming: 2 bases; junction bases outside the gene matches: 9. Germline V gene lookup returns CDR1 SGHRS and CDR2 YFSETQ. The CDR3 extends over 17 amino acids. The CDR3 loop is CASSFRDRGGKNYGYTF. The CDR3, as DNA: TGCGCCAGCAGCTTCCGGGACAGGGGAGGTAAAAACTATGGCTACACCTTC.

The rearrangement links TRBV2 to TRBJ1-1, with 7 bases lining up with TRBD1. The V gene's germline CDR1 is SNHLY and CDR2 FYNNEI. The V and J ends lost 3 bases and 4 bases, in that order; junction bases with no gene match: 5. The CDR3 runs to 14 residues. Here the CDR3 reads CASSDRQGGTEAFF. The CDR3, as DNA: TGTGCCAGCAGTGACAGACAGGGCGGCACTGAAGCTTTCTTT.

The chain is built from TRBV4-3 and TRBJ2-3; TRBD1 agrees at 9 bases. This CDR3 region has 14 residues. Trimming at V came to 4 bases and at J to 1 base, leaving 0 bases not matched to a gene. Germline lookup yields CDR1 LGHNA and CDR2 YSLEER. The DNA of the CDR3 is TGCGCCAGCAGCCGGACAGGGGGCACAGATACGCAGTATTTT. Translation gives CASSRTGGTDTQYF.

The chain couples TRBV6-5 to TRBJ2-7, with D maybe TRBD1 (7 bases). The CDR3 has 14 residues. Germline values: CDR1 MNHEY, CDR2 SVGAGI. V lost 6 bases and J lost 5, with 17 bases in between. The chain's CDR3 is CASRLRQGGDEQYF. The CDR3 coding sequence is TGTGCCAGCAGGCTACGACAGGGCGGGGACGAGCAGTACTTC.

This chain uses TRBV29-1 with TRBJ2-1; the match to TRBD2 covers 8 bases. This CDR3 spans 16 amino acids. Trimming cost V 5 bases and J 0 bases; bases outside gene matches: 9. Germline CDR1 and CDR2: SQVTM and ANQGSEA. The CDR3 DNA follows: TGCAGCGTTCACCTGCGGGGGGCCAGCTCCTACAATGAGCAGTTCTTC. Protein sequence: CSVHLRGASSYNEQFF.

This rearrangement joins TRBV30 to TRBJ1-4, with D uncertain. Germline CDR1 reads GTSNPN; CDR2 reads SVGIG (reference sequence). This CDR3 spans 16 amino acids. Trimming pared 0 bases from V and 8 bases from J, leaving 19 bases between. This CDR3 reads CAWSVGYPNSGEKLFF. CDR3 sequence (DNA): TGTGCCTGGAGTGTCGGTTACCCCAACAGCGGGGAAAAACTGTTTTTT.

This chain links TRBV5-1 with TRBJ2-3, with 9 nucleotides matching TRBD2. The CDR3 has 20 residues. CDR1 is SGHRS, CDR2 YFSETQ, per germline. Trimming removed 0 bases from V and 5 bases from J; junction bases left unmatched: 19. CDR3 residues: CASSLGTSAGARGRGDTQYF. The DNA for the CDR3 is TGCGCCAGCAGCTTGGGGACTAGCGCCGGGGCCAGAGGCCGGGGAGATACGCAGTATTTT.

This clone was counted between two and nine times. This chain uses TRBV2 with TRBJ1-1, with D possibly matching TRBD1 (5 bases). CDR3 length equals 14 residues. The germline V gene has CDR1 SNHLY and CDR2 FYNNEI. V lost 6 bases and J 1 base, leaving 12 bases between the germline ends. The CDR3 protein is CASRKGAPNTEAFF. CDR3 DNA: TGTGCCAGCAGGAAAGGGGCGCCGAACACTGAAGCTTTCTTT.

This clone was seen once. The V and J genes are TRBV7-9 and TRBJ1-1; perhaps TRBD1 as D (5 bases). V was clipped by 6 bases and J by 5 bases, with 13 bases between them. From germline, CDR1 is SEHNR and CDR2 FQNEAQ (reference sequence). There are 13 residues in the CDR3. The CDR3 spells CASRNGAGTEAFF. CDR3 DNA: TGTGCCAGCAGGAACGGGGCGGGAACTGAAGCTTTCTTT.

V and J are TRBV18 and TRBJ1-1, with D maybe TRBD1 (6 bases). The CDR3 has 14 amino acids. The germline gives CDR1 KGHSH, CDR2 LQKENI. The V and J ends lost 3 bases and 4 bases respectively, with 12 bases between them. CDR3 coding DNA: TGTGCCAGCTCACCCCTGGGGGCGGGCACTGAAGCTTTCTTT. Its translation is CASSPLGAGTEAFF.